These 2 T cell receptor beta chains were sequenced from one sample in a study of cytomegalovirus exposure and HLA in healthy donors. PCR was performed using 60 Vbeta and 13 Jbeta primers. TCRdb keeps only in-frame clones here, not all; method: immunoSEQ multiplex PCR. Among 200,000 to 250,000 clones listed, roughly 89% were seen once. Sequencing was carried out using PBMCs. The receptors were gathered from a woman aged 18 to 35 in good health and CMV-seronegative.

V is TRBV6-1 and J is TRBJ2-7, with 9 bases matching TRBD1. V was pared by 7 bases and J by 5 bases, with 6 bases of the junction left unmatched. From germline, CDR1 is MNHNS and CDR2 SASEGT. CDR3 size: 13 residues. CDR3 DNA: TGTGCCAGCAAATGGGACAGGGTAGACGAGCAGTACTTC. Translating it yields CASKWDRVDEQYF.

The chain employs TRBV19 and TRBJ1-1; 10 positions agree with TRBD1. The germline CDR1 and CDR2 sequences are LNHDA and SQIVND (reference sequence). The CDR3 extends over 15 amino acids. The V and J ends lost 8 bases and 2 bases, in that order; junction bases with no gene match: 8. The CDR3 sequence is CASLRQGAGNTEAFF. CDR3 DNA: TGTGCCAGTCTCCGACAGGGGGCGGGAAACACTGAAGCTTTCTTT. Full variable domain (rest looked up from reference TRBV19 and TRBJ1-1): DGGITQSPKYLFRKEGQNVTLSCEQNLNHDAMYWYRQDPGQGLRLIYYSQIVNDFQKGDIAEGYSVSREKKESFPLTVTSAQKNPTAFYLCASLRQGAGNTEAFFGQGTRLTVV.